These 17 T cell receptor beta chains share one sample of origin, sequenced in a study of PD-L1 blockade in urothelial cancer. The data were produced by immunoSEQ multiplex PCR, yet TCRdb's version contains in-frame clones alone and is incomplete. The table records around 30,000 clones, roughly 80% of them present only once. The sequenced sample was PBMCs, obtained around atezolizumab (anti-PD-L1) treatment. These TCRs come from a man aged 45 to 65 with urothelial cancer.

This clone has more than one count but fewer than ten. This rearrangement joins TRBV2 to TRBJ1-5, with no clear D. V gave up 5 bases and J gave up 4 bases, with 9 bases separating them. The CDR3 sequence is 13 residues long. The germline CDR1 and CDR2 sequences are SNHLY and FYNNEI. CDR3 bases: TGTGCCAGCAGTTTTAGGGAGAATCAGCCCCAGCATTTT. Amino acid sequence: CASSFRENQPQHF.

The chain uses TRBV12-5 and TRBJ1-1, with 10 positions matching TRBD1. Looked up from germline, CDR1 is LGHNT and CDR2 is FRNRAP. This CDR3 spans 14 amino acids. V lost 1 base to trimming and J lost 5 bases; unmatched junction nucleotides: 1. The DNA of the CDR3 is TGTGCTAGTGGTTTGGGGACAGGGGGAACTGAAGCTTTCTTT. Its translation is CASGLGTGGTEAFF.

The CDR3 spells CSADLGQGYTEAFF. The DNA of the CDR3 is TGCAGCGCGGATCTTGGGCAGGGGTACACTGAAGCTTTCTTT. The V gene is TRBV29-1, the J gene TRBJ1-1, with D possibly TRBD1 on 6 matching bases. Looked up from germline, CDR1 is SQVTM and CDR2 is ANQGSEA. The CDR3 is 14 amino acids. The V and J ends lost 7 bases and 3 bases respectively, with 18 bases between them.

The chain links TRBV15 to TRBJ1-1; D is undetermined. The CDR3 contains 14 residues. Germline CDR1 LNHNV, CDR2 YYDKDF (reference sequence). Trimming removed 11 bases from V and 1 base from J, with 17 bases in between. This chain's CDR3 is CASGGGGSNTEAFF. The CDR3 nucleotides read TGTGCCTCCGGCGGTGGAGGGTCGAACACTGAAGCTTTCTTT.

The chain combines TRBV28 with TRBJ1-6; TRBD1 aligns across 7 bases. The J segment lost 10 bases and the V segment lost 5 bases, leaving 17 bases of the junction unmatched. The CDR3 covers 17 residues. Germline V gives CDR1 MDHEN, CDR2 SYDVKM. This CDR3 reads CASSEAGTVGVGSPLHF. CDR3 nucleotide sequence: TGTGCCAGCAGTGAAGCCGGGACAGTCGGCGTTGGGTCACCCCTCCACTTT.

The chain carries TRBV5-1 and TRBJ1-1, with D possibly being TRBD1 (5 bases). The germline V and J ends were trimmed by 6 bases and 4 bases, with 16 bases remaining between them. CDR1 SGHRS and CDR2 YFSETQ come from the germline V gene. This CDR3 has 14 residues. In DNA, the CDR3 is TGCGCCAGCAACCCCGAAAACGGGGGCACTGAAGCTTTCTTT. Amino acids: CASNPENGGTEAFF.

The chain carries TRBV5-1 and TRBJ1-3; 10 bases are a match to TRBD1. CDR3 length equals 14 residues. Germline V gene sequence: CDR1 SGHRS, CDR2 YFSETQ. The V gene end was trimmed by 1 base and the J gene end by 7 bases; junction bases not matched to a gene: 2. The CDR3 loop is CASSLLGQGNTIYF. As DNA, the CDR3 is TGCGCCAGCAGCTTGCTGGGACAGGGGAACACCATATATTTT.

The V and J genes are TRBV7-2 and TRBJ2-7; 7 bases agree with TRBD1. The CDR3 is 14 residues long. CDR1 and CDR2 (germline): SGHTA, FQGNSA. J lost 5 bases, V lost 1 base, and 5 bases had no gene match. For the CDR3, the DNA is TGTGCCAGCAGCTTAGGAATGACAGGGAACGAGCAGTACTTC. It codes for CASSLGMTGNEQYF. Using reference TRBV7-2 and TRBJ2-7 for the parts outside the CDR3, the full variable domain is GAGVSQSPSNKVTEKGKDVELRCDPISGHTALYWYRQSLGQGLEFLIYFQGNSAPDKSGLPSDRFSAERTGGSVSTLTIQRTQQEDSAVYLCASSLGMTGNEQYFGPGTRLTVT.

This rearrangement joins TRBV5-5 to TRBJ1-4, with D uncertain. Trimming stripped 4 bases from V and 4 bases from J, with 11 bases between. The CDR3 is 14 residues long. CDR1 is SGHKS and CDR2 is YYEKEE in the germline V gene (reference sequence). The CDR3 bases are TGTGCCAGCAGCGTGACTTTACTTAATGAAAAACTGTTTTTT. This gives the protein CASSVTLLNEKLFF.

This clone appeared a few times. This chain joins TRBV15 and TRBJ2-2, with 12 bases lining up with TRBD2. Germline loops: CDR1 LNHNV, CDR2 YYDKDF (reference sequence). The ends lost 3 bases at V and 6 bases at J; junction bases unmatched: 8. The CDR3 totals 17 residues. The CDR3 region is CATSRLSGTSGPGELFF. CDR3 DNA: TGTGCCACCAGCAGGCTCTCGGGGACTAGCGGGCCCGGGGAGCTGTTTTTT.

This clone was seen only a few times. The chain carries TRBV20-1 and TRBJ2-7; D is uncertain. The CDR3 has 11 residues. Trimming shortened V by 6 bases and J by 2 bases, and 8 bases separated the two germline ends. Germline-derived CDR1 and CDR2 are DFQATT and SNEGSKA (reference sequence). CDR3 in DNA: TGCAGTGCCCGAGGAGCCTACGAGCAGTACTTC. This translates into CSARGAYEQYF.

V usage is TRBV27 and J usage is TRBJ2-1; weak D call: TRBD2 (6 bases). The germline gives CDR1 MNHEY, CDR2 SMNVEV (reference sequence). Trimming stripped 1 base from V and 10 bases from J, with 11 bases between. The CDR3 has 13 residues. This chain's CDR3 is CASSLYPGDEQFF. The DNA of the CDR3 is TGTGCCAGCAGTTTATATCCGGGGGACGAGCAGTTCTTC.

Here the CDR3 DNA reads TGTGCCAGTTTGCGTAGCGGGAGCAGGCACGAGCAGTACTTC. This codes for CASLRSGSRHEQYF. The chain is built from TRBV6-1 and TRBJ2-7; 9 nucleotides line up with TRBD2. Germline V gene sequence: CDR1 MNHNS, CDR2 SASEGT. J lost 5 bases, V lost 9 bases, and 11 bases had no gene match. The CDR3 runs to 14 residues.

The chain recombines TRBV11-2 with TRBJ1-6, with TRBD1 as a possible D gene (6 bases). The germline CDR1 and CDR2 sequences are SGHAT and FQNNGV. Deletions cut 1 base from V and 8 bases from J, with 15 bases between. The CDR3 spans 16 residues. DNA of the CDR3: TGTGCCAGCAGCTTAGTATCGGGGGGCGGTTATTCACCCCTCCACTTT. This sequence encodes CASSLVSGGGYSPLHF.

The J gene is TRBJ1-5, the V gene TRBV19, with TRBD1 identical over 7 bases. The CDR3 extends over 13 amino acids. Germline CDR1 LNHDA, CDR2 SQIVND (reference sequence). Losses at the gene ends were 8 bases for V and 9 bases for J; bases not matched to a gene: 10. Here the CDR3 reads CASAGTANRPQHF. The DNA for the CDR3 is TGTGCCAGTGCCGGGACAGCGAACCGGCCCCAGCATTTT.

The chain recombines TRBV5-1 with TRBJ1-5, with 8 bases that match TRBD1. Trimming cost V 2 bases and J 0 bases; bases outside gene matches: 4. Germline V CDR1 and CDR2: SGHRS, YFSETQ. The CDR3 loop spans 16 amino acids. CDR3 residues: CASSFDGQGSNQPQHF. The DNA of the CDR3 is TGCGCCAGCAGCTTTGACGGACAGGGTAGCAATCAGCCCCAGCATTTT.

The V gene is TRBV2, the J gene TRBJ2-7, with 9 positions matching TRBD2. This CDR3 has 19 amino acids. V was clipped by 3 bases and J by 5 bases; unmatched bases: 20. The germline gives CDR1 SNHLY, CDR2 FYNNEI. The CDR3 coding sequence is TGTGCCAGCAGTGACGGACCCGGGGGAGATAGCGGGAGACTTAACGAGCAGTACTTC. This codes for CASSDGPGGDSGRLNEQYF.